Presented here are 18 T cell receptor beta chains from one specimen sequenced in a study of T cell responses to AZD1222 COVID-19 vaccine. Assay used: immunoSEQ multiplex PCR; TCRdb lists only in-frame clones, some missing. Among over 130,000 clones listed, around 88% were seen once. This sample comprised peripheral blood, obtained on day 0 of AZD1222 vaccination. The source of these receptors is an adult in good health.

This clone turned up a few times. This chain joins TRBV10-3 and TRBJ1-5; D possibly corresponds to TRBD1 (6 bases). Germline V lookup: CDR1 ENHRY, CDR2 SYGVKD. Trimming took off 8 bases at V and 6 bases at J, with 20 bases between the two ends. This CDR3 has 15 residues. Here the CDR3 reads CAIGGHLHRRQPQHF. DNA for the CDR3: TGTGCCATCGGGGGGCACCTCCACAGGCGTCAGCCCCAGCATTTT.

The chain couples TRBV6-1 to TRBJ2-1; TRBD1 matches 12 bases. Germline V gives CDR1 MNHNS, CDR2 SASEGT. This CDR3 has 15 residues. Trimming cost V 1 base and J 7 bases; bases outside gene matches: 2. The CDR3 loop is CASSEGDRGLNEQFF. The CDR3, as DNA: TGTGCCAGCAGTGAAGGGGACAGGGGGCTAAATGAGCAGTTCTTC.

The chain employs TRBV2 and TRBJ2-7; D is unclear. Germline CDR1 and CDR2: SNHLY and FYNNEI. The ends were cut back, 7 bases at V and 5 bases at J, with 9 bases in the middle. The length of the CDR3 is 11 residues. The CDR3 coding sequence is TGTGCCAGCATATCAGTTGACGAGCAGTACTTC. It translates to CASISVDEQYF.

This chain links TRBV19 with TRBJ2-1, with no clear D. The CDR3 is made up of 16 amino acids. Per germline, CDR1 LNHDA and CDR2 SQIVND (reference sequence). Trimming took 0 bases from V and 10 from J, leaving 19 bases between them. This CDR3 reads CASSIDGSAVYSEQFF. The CDR3 region has the DNA TGTGCCAGTAGTATAGATGGGTCGGCGGTTTACTCAGAGCAGTTCTTC.

In its sample, this clone was seen once. The chain joins TRBV20-1 to TRBJ2-7; D unclear. This CDR3 is 10 amino acids long. V was clipped by 6 bases and J by 6 bases, with 9 bases between them. The germline CDR1 and CDR2 sequences are DFQATT and SNEGSKA (reference sequence). The CDR3 sequence: CSADFLEQYF. The CDR3 DNA sequence: TGCAGTGCCGACTTCCTCGAGCAGTACTTC.

The chain links TRBV27 to TRBJ2-7; 7 bases are a match to TRBD2. V gave up 4 bases and J gave up 5 bases; unmatched junction bases: 8. The germline V gene has CDR1 MNHEY and CDR2 SMNVEV (reference sequence). This CDR3 spans 14 amino acids. CDR3: CASSSFGGGNEQYF. The CDR3 DNA sequence: TGTGCCAGCAGTTCCTTCGGCGGGGGAAACGAGCAGTACTTC.

The CDR3 DNA reads TGCAGCGTCAAGGAGGAAAATAAACCGGGCAATGAGCAGTTCTTC. This codes for CSVKEENKPGNEQFF. The rearrangement links TRBV29-1 to TRBJ2-1; tentatively, D is TRBD2 (5 bases). The V and J ends lost 6 bases and 6 bases respectively, with 21 bases between them. CDR3 length: 15 amino acids. Germline values: CDR1 SQVTM, CDR2 ANQGSEA.

V and J are TRBV28 and TRBJ1-4, with D unresolved. The CDR3 has 13 amino acids. V lost 8 bases and J lost 7, with 14 bases in between. CDR1 and CDR2 (germline): MDHEN, SYDVKM. Here the CDR3 DNA reads TGTGCCAGCCATAGGGCGGGCAGTGAAAAACTGTTTTTT. It translates to CASHRAGSEKLFF.

This clone was recorded only once. V usage is TRBV7-8 and J usage is TRBJ1-5; D gene unclear. The CDR3 has 17 residues. Trimming removed 6 bases from V and 3 bases from J, with 21 bases in between. The V gene's germline CDR1 is SGHVS and CDR2 FQNEAQ. The CDR3 region has the DNA TGTGCCAGCAGTTACGAGGTGTGGCCGAAGCACAATCAGCCCCAGCATTTT. Amino acids: CASSYEVWPKHNQPQHF.

The rearrangement links TRBV18 to TRBJ2-7, with TRBD1 identical over 7 bases. The length of the CDR3 is 16 residues. The J segment lost 6 bases and the V segment lost 3 bases, leaving 14 bases of the junction unmatched. Germline CDR1 KGHSH, CDR2 LQKENI. The CDR3 spells CASSPTDRVRSSEQYF. The CDR3 region has the DNA TGTGCCAGCTCACCGACAGACAGGGTTCGCTCCAGCGAGCAGTACTTC. Complete variable domain (other parts from reference TRBV18 and TRBJ2-7): NAGVMQNPRHLVRRRGQEARLRCSPMKGHSHVYWYRQLPEEGLKFMVYLQKENIIDESGMPKERFSAEFPKEGPSILRIQQVVRGDSAAYFCASSPTDRVRSSEQYFGPGTRLTVT.

This clone occurred once. The chain joins TRBV3-1 (or the pseudogene TRBV3-2) to TRBJ1-3, with D possibly being TRBD1 (6 bases). CDR1 LGHDT and CDR2 YNNKEL come from the germline V gene (reference sequence). The CDR3 is 15 residues long. V was shortened by 0 bases and J by 3 bases, with 9 bases between the two germline ends. The chain's CDR3 is CASSQEGHRGNTIYF. CDR3 DNA: TGTGCCAGCAGCCAAGAGGGACACCGTGGAAACACCATATATTTT.

The J gene is TRBJ1-6, the V gene TRBV4-3, with D hard to call. This CDR3 spans 14 amino acids. CDR1 and CDR2 (germline): LGHNA, YSLEER. V was clipped by 3 bases and J by 4 bases, with 7 bases between them. DNA of the CDR3: TGCGCCAGCAGCCAGTACAGTTATAATTCACCCCTCCACTTT. Protein sequence: CASSQYSYNSPLHF.

This clone was seen only once. The chain links TRBV4-2 to TRBJ1-1, with TRBD1 as a possible D gene (5 bases). The CDR3 extends over 13 amino acids. Looked up from germline, CDR1 is LGHNA and CDR2 is YNFKEQ. V was clipped by 5 bases and J by 3 bases, with 10 bases between them. CDR3 residues: CASSNGGDTEAFF. The CDR3 DNA is TGTGCCAGCAGCAATGGGGGGGACACTGAAGCTTTCTTT.

The chain links TRBV4-2 to TRBJ1-5, with 9 bases fitting TRBD1. CDR1 LGHNA and CDR2 YNFKEQ come from the germline V gene. The CDR3 is 15 residues long. The V and J ends lost 3 bases and 2 bases, in that order; junction bases with no gene match: 2. CDR3 nucleotide sequence: TGTGCCAGCAGCCAGAGACAGGGGGGCAATCAGCCCCAGCATTTT. This translates into CASSQRQGGNQPQHF.

This clone was counted a few times. The rearrangement joins TRBV7-2 to TRBJ2-7; D unclear. The ends were cut back, 0 bases at V and 3 bases at J, with 12 bases in the middle. CDR1 is SGHTA and CDR2 is FQGNSA in the germline V gene. The CDR3 extends over 15 amino acids. CDR3 nucleotide sequence: TGTGCCAGCAGCTTAGCGCGTAATGAAATCTACGAGCAGTACTTC. This codes for CASSLARNEIYEQYF.

This chain links TRBV3-1 (or the pseudogene TRBV3-2) with TRBJ2-7, with TRBD1 matching 7 bases. This CDR3 has 15 residues. V trimming: 2 bases; J trimming: 5 bases; junction bases outside the gene matches: 9. Germline V CDR1 and CDR2: LGHDT, YNNKEL (reference sequence). The CDR3 region has the DNA TGTGCCAGCAGCCAAATGACAGGGACGTCGGACGAGCAGTACTTC. Its translation is CASSQMTGTSDEQYF.

The CDR3 DNA follows: TGTGCCAGCAGCCAGGAGGGACCGAACACTGAAGCTTTCTTT. It codes for CASSQEGPNTEAFF. V is TRBV3-1 (or the pseudogene TRBV3-2) and J is TRBJ1-1, with D perhaps TRBD1 (5 bases). Germline CDR1 is LGHDT and CDR2 is YNNKEL (reference sequence). The CDR3 extends over 14 amino acids. V lost 3 bases, J lost 1 base, and 9 bases lay in between.

This clone appeared once. The chain has TRBV18 and TRBJ1-4, with a tentative D call TRBD1 (5 bases). Germline V gene lookup returns CDR1 KGHSH and CDR2 LQKENI. This CDR3 comprises 15 residues. Trimming left V 3 bases short and J 7 bases short, with 15 bases between. Written as DNA, the CDR3 is TGTGCCAGCTCACCGGAGGGACCGGGGGGTGAAAAACTGTTTTTT. It encodes CASSPEGPGGEKLFF.